Included here is one T cell receptor beta chain sequence, with context. Its antigen is unknown. Amplification used 60 Vbeta primers and 13 Jbeta primers. Assay: immunoSEQ multiplex PCR; the TCRdb copy retains only in-frame clones and omits some. Of about 160,000 clones listed, 75% to 90% are singletons. This record comes from a study of cytomegalovirus exposure and HLA in healthy donors. Regarding the study as a whole: Owing to their indistinguishability, certain V segments, notably TRBV6-2 and TRBV6-3, were excluded.

There are 15 residues in the CDR3. Trimming removed 4 bases from V and 4 bases from J; junction bases left unmatched: 5. The germline V gene encodes CDR1 SGHDT and CDR2 YYEEEE. The V call is TRBV5-6, the J call TRBJ2-1, with 10 positions matching TRBD2. The sample consisted of PBMCs. The sequence came from a woman aged 18-29 years in good health and CMV-seronegative. CDR3 sequence (DNA): TGTGCCAGCAGCCGGACTAGCGGCAGTTACAATGAGCAGTTCTTC. Protein product: CASSRTSGSYNEQFF.